Following are 22 T cell receptor beta chains from one sample sequenced in a study of cytomegalovirus exposure and HLA in healthy donors. A multiplex PCR was run with 60 Vbeta primers and 13 Jbeta primers. Clones were sequenced by immunoSEQ multiplex PCR, and TCRdb holds only the in-frame ones, with some missing. The sample includes about 180,000 clones, roughly 82% of them seen just once. The sample taken for sequencing was PBMCs. All receptors derive from a woman in her forties or fifties in good health and CMV-seronegative.

The V and J genes are TRBV28 and TRBJ2-5; TRBD1 matches 8 bases. The CDR3 extends over 14 amino acids. CDR1 is MDHEN and CDR2 is SYDVKM in the germline V gene. Trimming cost V 6 bases and J 4 bases; bases outside gene matches: 7. The CDR3 region is CASSKTGGSETQYF. The CDR3 DNA sequence: TGTGCCAGCAGCAAAACAGGGGGTTCAGAGACCCAGTACTTC.

The V call is TRBV9, the J call TRBJ2-1; no firm D call. The CDR3 has 15 residues. The germline V and J ends were trimmed by 0 bases and 0 bases, with 7 bases remaining between them. CDR1 SGDLS and CDR2 YYNGEE come from the germline V gene. This CDR3 reads CASSVDTYSYNEQFF. In nucleotides, the CDR3 is TGTGCCAGCAGCGTAGATACATACTCCTACAATGAGCAGTTCTTC.

This clone occurred a few times. This rearrangement joins TRBV5-1 to TRBJ1-1; TRBD1 matches 8 bases. J lost 4 bases, V lost 4 bases, and 15 bases had no gene match. Germline V gives CDR1 SGHRS, CDR2 YFSETQ. The CDR3 has 17 amino acids. CDR3 in amino acids: CASSEQGASDGGTEAFF. The CDR3 DNA reads TGCGCCAGCAGCGAGCAGGGGGCAAGTGACGGGGGCACTGAAGCTTTCTTT.

Details on this clone: At one end the junction does not follow the germline gene, possibly because of a read error. The chain joins TRBV5-1 to TRBJ2-3; 10 positions agree with TRBD1. Per the germline V gene, CDR1 is SGHRS and CDR2 is YFSETQ. This CDR3 spans 16 amino acids. CDR3 nucleotides: TGCGCCGGCAGCCCCGTGGACAGGGGGGGGACAGATACGCAGTATTTT. It is translated as CAGSPVDRGGTDTQYF.

This clone turned up a few times. The chain uses TRBV5-6 and TRBJ1-6; D gene ambiguous. Per the germline V gene, CDR1 is SGHDT and CDR2 is YYEEEE. The V end lost 1 base, the J end lost 8 bases, and 4 bases lay between the germline ends. The CDR3 extends over 12 amino acids. CDR3 nucleotides: TGTGCCAGCAGCTTGTCTTATTCACCCCTCCACTTT. This sequence encodes CASSLSYSPLHF.

This clone has only one observation. The V and J genes are TRBV28 and TRBJ1-3; TRBD1 agrees at 8 bases. The CDR3 contains 14 residues. V dropped 5 bases and J dropped 4; count of bases not matched to a gene: 4. Germline-derived CDR1 and CDR2 are MDHEN and SYDVKM. The CDR3 loop is CASSPQGGGNTIYF. As DNA, the CDR3 is TGTGCCAGCAGTCCACAGGGGGGGGGAAACACCATATATTTT.

J is TRBJ2-5 and V is TRBV7-8; TRBD1 matches 7 bases. With the DNA end fitting TRBJ2-7 better, the J assignment may be wrong. The CDR3 totals 15 residues. Per the germline V gene, CDR1 is SGHVS and CDR2 is FQNEAQ. The DNA for the CDR3 is TGTGCCAGCAGCTTAGAAGGGGGCAGCTCCTACGAGCAGTACTTC. Its protein is CASSLEGGSSYEQYF.

J is TRBJ2-7 and V is TRBV11-2, with 12 nucleotides matching TRBD2. The germline V gene encodes CDR1 SGHAT and CDR2 FQNNGV. This CDR3 comprises 17 residues. The trim removed 6 bases at V and 4 bases at J, leaving 13 bases unmatched. The chain's CDR3 is CASSQHETSGSWYEQYF. CDR3 in DNA: TGTGCCAGCAGTCAGCATGAGACTAGCGGGAGTTGGTACGAGCAGTACTTC. The full variable domain, its missing parts supplied by reference TRBV11-2 and TRBJ2-7, is EAGVAQSPRYKIIEKRQSVAFWCNPISGHATLYWYQQILGQGPKLLIQFQNNGVVDDSQLPKDRFSAERLKGVDSTLKIQPAKLEDSAVYLCASSQHETSGSWYEQYFGPGTRLTVT.

The gene calls are TRBV7-9 and TRBJ1-4; 9 nucleotides agree with TRBD1. The J segment lost 8 bases and the V segment lost 3 bases, leaving 10 bases of the junction unmatched. CDR3 length: 16 residues. The germline V gene encodes CDR1 SEHNR and CDR2 FQNEAQ (reference sequence). CDR3: CASSLILGQGREKLFF. The CDR3 DNA reads as TGTGCCAGCAGCTTGATCCTGGGACAGGGAAGGGAAAAACTGTTTTTT.

This chain joins TRBV2 and TRBJ2-3; possible D gene TRBD1, 6 bases. Germline V gives CDR1 SNHLY, CDR2 FYNNEI. V lost 7 bases, J lost 3 bases, and 14 bases lay in between. The CDR3 length is 14 residues. The CDR3 sequence: CASIWQGITDTQYF. The CDR3 bases are TGTGCCAGCATCTGGCAGGGGATTACAGATACGCAGTATTTT.

The chain carries TRBV11-1 and TRBJ2-3; 9 bases fit TRBD2. Germline-derived CDR1 and CDR2 are SGHAT and FQDESV (reference sequence). V shed 2 bases, J shed 6 bases, and the junction held 9 bases outside the gene matches. The CDR3 runs to 16 residues. CDR3 sequence: CASSLIGGRAIDTQYF. DNA for the CDR3: TGTGCCAGCAGCTTAATTGGCGGGAGGGCCATCGATACGCAGTATTTT.

The chain couples TRBV14 to TRBJ1-1; 9 positions agree with TRBD1. Germline V gene data show CDR1 as SGHDN and CDR2 as FVKESK. J lost 4 bases, V lost 7 bases, and 7 bases had no gene match. The CDR3 is 14 amino acids. The CDR3 sequence: CASIGTGSVTEAFF. CDR3 DNA sequence: TGTGCCAGCATCGGGACAGGGAGTGTCACTGAAGCTTTCTTT. Based on the CDR3 plus reference TRBV14 and TRBJ1-1, the full variable domain is EAGVTQFPSHSVIEKGQTVTLRCDPISGHDNLYWYRRVMGKEIKFLLHFVKESKQDESGMPNNRFLAERTGGTYSTLKVQPAELEDSGVYFCASIGTGSVTEAFFGQGTRLTVV.

The chain links TRBV7-8 to TRBJ1-1; the match to TRBD1 covers 8 bases. Germline CDR1 is SGHVS and CDR2 is FQNEAQ. There are 15 residues in the CDR3. Germline trimming cut 1 base from V and 5 bases from J; bases unmatched to any gene: 6. The CDR3 spells CASSLDAGGWTEAFF. The CDR3 nucleotides are TGTGCCAGCAGCTTAGATGCAGGGGGCTGGACTGAAGCTTTCTTT.

This chain connects TRBV5-1 to TRBJ2-2, with D perhaps matching TRBD1 (6 bases). Between the trimmed V and J ends, which lost 1 base and 0 bases, there was a span of 10 bases. This CDR3 spans 16 amino acids. Germline V gene lookup returns CDR1 SGHRS and CDR2 YFSETQ. The CDR3 nucleotides read TGCGCCAGCAGCTTGCTGGGGGCCGCGAACACCGGGGAGCTGTTTTTT. Residues: CASSLLGAANTGELFF.

This chain joins TRBV5-1 and TRBJ1-5; 7 bases line up with TRBD1. CDR3 size: 15 residues. Germline CDR1 and CDR2: SGHRS and YFSETQ. The V segment lost 5 bases and the J segment 2 bases; nucleotides outside the gene matches: 7. The CDR3 sequence is CASRRDGQGNQPQHF. CDR3 DNA: TGCGCCAGCAGACGGGACGGACAGGGCAATCAGCCCCAGCATTTT.

This clone is a singleton in its sample. The genes are TRBV7-8 and TRBJ2-5, with D hard to call. This CDR3 has 12 residues. From germline, CDR1 is SGHVS and CDR2 FQNEAQ. V gave up 1 base and J gave up 3 bases, with 3 bases separating them. The CDR3: CASSLVEETQYF. In DNA, the CDR3 is TGTGCCAGCAGCTTAGTAGAAGAGACCCAGTACTTC. Drawing the rest from reference TRBV7-8 and TRBJ2-5, the complete variable domain is GAGVSQSPRYKVAKRGQDVALRCDPISGHVSLFWYQQALGQGPEFLTYFQNEAQLDKSGLPSDRFFAERPEGSVSTLKIQRTQQEDSAVYLCASSLVEETQYFGPGTRLLVL.

The chain is built from TRBV7-8 and TRBJ1-4, with D unclear. The CDR3 extends over 15 amino acids. V was trimmed by 1 base and J by 5 bases, leaving 11 bases between them. CDR1 and CDR2 from the germline V gene are SGHVS and FQNEAQ. DNA for the CDR3: TGTGCCAGCAGCTTAGGCGAGGGTACAAATGAAAAACTGTTTTTT. Translating it yields CASSLGEGTNEKLFF.

The CDR3 loop is CSVSQGSGEPQHF. CDR3 in DNA: TGCAGCGTTTCACAGGGTTCGGGTGAGCCCCAGCATTTT. This chain uses TRBV29-1 with TRBJ1-5; D may be TRBD1 (6 bases). The germline V and J ends were trimmed by 5 bases and 8 bases, with 16 bases remaining between them. Germline V CDR1 and CDR2: SQVTM, ANQGSEA. This CDR3 comprises 13 residues.

The V gene is TRBV6-6, the J gene TRBJ2-1, with D perhaps matching TRBD2 (5 bases). The CDR3 length is 15 residues. Germline V gene sequence: CDR1 MNHNY, CDR2 SVGAGI (reference sequence). V gave up 2 bases and J gave up 2 bases, with 10 bases separating them. CDR3 sequence: CASSYPRTPYNEQFF. In DNA form, the CDR3 reads TGTGCCAGCAGTTACCCGCGGACTCCCTACAATGAGCAGTTCTTC.

The chain links TRBV2 to TRBJ1-3, with a tentative D call TRBD1 (5 bases). V was pared by 7 bases and J by 4 bases, with 17 bases between. This CDR3 is built from 15 residues. The germline V gene encodes CDR1 SNHLY and CDR2 FYNNEI. The CDR3: CASTPNTGGGNTIYF. CDR3 bases: TGTGCCAGCACGCCAAACACGGGGGGAGGAAACACCATATATTTT.

The J gene is TRBJ2-5, the V gene TRBV4-1; 8 nucleotides agree with TRBD2. Looked up from germline, CDR1 is MGHRA and CDR2 is YSYEKL. The CDR3 extends over 16 amino acids. J gave up 4 bases and V 4 bases, and 11 bases lay outside the gene matches. In DNA form, the CDR3 reads TGCGCCAGCAGCCGAGACGTTCTCCGGGAGGGAGAGACCCAGTACTTC. It yields the protein CASSRDVLREGETQYF.

Here the CDR3 reads CASSMGEAQHF. In DNA form, the CDR3 reads TGTGCCAGTAGTATGGGTGAGGCCCAGCATTTT. The chain is built from TRBV19 and TRBJ1-5; D call uncertain. The CDR3 has 11 amino acids. The V end lost 3 bases, the J end lost 11 bases, and 8 bases lay between the germline ends. From germline, CDR1 is LNHDA and CDR2 SQIVND (reference sequence).